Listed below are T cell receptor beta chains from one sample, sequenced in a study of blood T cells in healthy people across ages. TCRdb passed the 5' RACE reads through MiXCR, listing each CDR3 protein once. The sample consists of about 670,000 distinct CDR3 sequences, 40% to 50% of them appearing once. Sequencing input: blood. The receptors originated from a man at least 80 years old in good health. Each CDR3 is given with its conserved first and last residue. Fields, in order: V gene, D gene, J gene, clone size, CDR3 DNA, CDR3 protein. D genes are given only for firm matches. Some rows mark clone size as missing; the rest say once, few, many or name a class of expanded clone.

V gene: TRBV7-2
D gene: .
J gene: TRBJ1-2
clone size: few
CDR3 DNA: TGTGCCAGCAGCTTCGGAGGGTCGTATGGCTACACCTTC
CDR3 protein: CASSFGGSYGYTF

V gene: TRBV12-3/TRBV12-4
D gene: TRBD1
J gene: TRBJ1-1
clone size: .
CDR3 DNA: TGTGCCAGCAGCACGAACACAGGGGGGACTGAAGCTTTCTTT
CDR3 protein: CASSTNTGGTEAFF

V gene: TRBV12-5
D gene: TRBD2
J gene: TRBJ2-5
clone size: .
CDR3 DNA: TGTGCTAGTGGTTTAAGCGGGAGCTCAGAGACCCAGTACTTC
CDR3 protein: CASGLSGSSETQYF

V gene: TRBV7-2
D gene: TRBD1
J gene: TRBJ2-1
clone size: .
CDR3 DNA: TGTGCCAGCAGGGCTGCCGGGACAGGGGGCGGGAATGAGCAGTTCTTC
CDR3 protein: CASRAAGTGGGNEQFF

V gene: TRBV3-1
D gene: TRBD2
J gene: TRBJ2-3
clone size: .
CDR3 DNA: TGTGCCAGCAGCCAAAAGAGCCTAGCGGGAGGAGGAGATACGCAGTATTTT
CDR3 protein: CASSQKSLAGGGDTQYF

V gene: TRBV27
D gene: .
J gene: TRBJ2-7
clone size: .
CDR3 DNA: TGTGCCAGCAGTCCGTGGACAGCACCGCTTGGGAACGAGCAGTACTTC
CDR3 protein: CASSPWTAPLGNEQYF

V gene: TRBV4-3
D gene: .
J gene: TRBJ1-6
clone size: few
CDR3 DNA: TGCGCCAGCAGCCAAGACATAGAATCACCCCTCCACTTT
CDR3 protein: CASSQDIESPLHF

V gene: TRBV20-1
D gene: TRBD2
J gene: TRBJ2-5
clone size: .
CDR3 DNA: TGCAGTGCTAGAGTACTAGCGGGGGGAAGGGGAGAGACCCAGTACTTC
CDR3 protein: CSARVLAGGRGETQYF

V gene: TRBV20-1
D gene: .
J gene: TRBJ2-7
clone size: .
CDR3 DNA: TGCAGTGCTAGAGCGGACGGCTACGAGCAGTACTTC
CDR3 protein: CSARADGYEQYF

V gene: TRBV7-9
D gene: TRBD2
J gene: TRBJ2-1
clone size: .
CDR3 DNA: TGTGCCAGCAATCTAGCGGGAGTTTCGGATGAGCAGTTCTTC
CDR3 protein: CASNLAGVSDEQFF

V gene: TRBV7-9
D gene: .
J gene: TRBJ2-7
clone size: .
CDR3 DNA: TGTGCCAGCAGACCGCCCGGGACGTACGAGCAGTACTTC
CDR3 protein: CASRPPGTYEQYF

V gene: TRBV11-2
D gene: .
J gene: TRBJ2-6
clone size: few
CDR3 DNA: TGTGCCAGCAGCTTAGTTACGGGCTCAGGGGCCAACGTCCTGACTTTC
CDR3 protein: CASSLVTGSGANVLTF

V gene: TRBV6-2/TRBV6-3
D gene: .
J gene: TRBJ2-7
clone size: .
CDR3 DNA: TGTGCCAGCAGTTACAGGGTATTCAACTACGAGCAGTACTTC
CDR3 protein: CASSYRVFNYEQYF

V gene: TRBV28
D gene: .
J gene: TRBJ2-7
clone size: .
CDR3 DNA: TGTGCCAGCAGCATCCCAGGGGGGCGGAACAATGAGCAGTACTTC
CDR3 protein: CASSIPGGRNNEQYF

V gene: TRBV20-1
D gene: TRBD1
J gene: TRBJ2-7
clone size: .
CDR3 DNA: TGCAGTGCTTACAGGGGTAATGAAAACGAGCAGTACTTC
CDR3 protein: CSAYRGNENEQYF

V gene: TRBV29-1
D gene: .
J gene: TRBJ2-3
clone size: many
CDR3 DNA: TGCAGCGTTGTAACTAGTGGCGCGGATACGCAGTATTTT
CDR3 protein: CSVVTSGADTQYF

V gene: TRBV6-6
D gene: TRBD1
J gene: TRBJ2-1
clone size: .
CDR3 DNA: TGTGCCAGCAGTCCCCTCGGACAGGGGGCTAGCAATGAGCAGTTCTTC
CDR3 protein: CASSPLGQGASNEQFF

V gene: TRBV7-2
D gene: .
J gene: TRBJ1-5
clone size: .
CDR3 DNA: TGTGCCAGCAGCTTAGCACCTACAGGGAACCATCAGCCCCAGCATTTT
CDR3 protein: CASSLAPTGNHQPQHF

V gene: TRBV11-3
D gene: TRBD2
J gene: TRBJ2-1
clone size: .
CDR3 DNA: TGTGCCAGCAGCTTATGGACTAGCGAAGAGAATGAGCAGTTCTTC
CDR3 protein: CASSLWTSEENEQFF

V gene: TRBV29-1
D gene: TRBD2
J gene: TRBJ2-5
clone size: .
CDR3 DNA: TGCAGCGTTTTTGGACTAGAAGAGACCCAGTACTTC
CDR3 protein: CSVFGLEETQYF

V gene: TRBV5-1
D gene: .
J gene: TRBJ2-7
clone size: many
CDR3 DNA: TGCGCCAGCAGCTTAATGGGGAGCTCCTACGAGCAGTACTTC
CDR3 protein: CASSLMGSSYEQYF

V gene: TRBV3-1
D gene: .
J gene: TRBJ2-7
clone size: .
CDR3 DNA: TGTGCCAGCAGCCATTCCAGCGAGGGCGAGCAGTACTTC
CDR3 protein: CASSHSSEGEQYF

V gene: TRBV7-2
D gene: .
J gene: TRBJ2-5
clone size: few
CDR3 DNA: TGTGCCAGCAGCTTGCGCGCCCGGGGGTCCATCCAAGAGACCCAGTACTTC
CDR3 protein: CASSLRARGSIQETQYF

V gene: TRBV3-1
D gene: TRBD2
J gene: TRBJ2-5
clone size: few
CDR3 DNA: TGTGCCAGCAACCGACTAGCGGGAGTGGGCGCAAAAGAGACCCAGTACTTC
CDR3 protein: CASNRLAGVGAKETQYF

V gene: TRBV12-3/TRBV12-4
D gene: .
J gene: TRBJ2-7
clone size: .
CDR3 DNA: TGTGCCAGCAGTTTCGCCCAGGGGCAAGGGAGAGACGAGCAGTACTTC
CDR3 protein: CASSFAQGQGRDEQYF

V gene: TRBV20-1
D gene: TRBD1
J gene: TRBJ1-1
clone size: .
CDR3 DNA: TGCAGTGCTGGAGAGACAGGGGGGTGGCCTGAAGCTTTCTTT
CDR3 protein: CSAGETGGWPEAFF

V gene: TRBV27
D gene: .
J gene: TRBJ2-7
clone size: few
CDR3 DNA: TGTGCCAGCAGTGCCCTCCTTATGGGACACACGTACTTC
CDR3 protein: CASSALLMGHTYF

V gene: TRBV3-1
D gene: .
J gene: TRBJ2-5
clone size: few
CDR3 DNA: TGTGCCAGCAGCGGGGACTTTGGAGAGCAGTACTTC
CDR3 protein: CASSGDFGEQYF

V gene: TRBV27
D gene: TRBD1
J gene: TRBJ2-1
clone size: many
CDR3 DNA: TGTGCCAGCAACTCCGGGACAGGTGCTCGGGATGAGCAGTTCTTC
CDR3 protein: CASNSGTGARDEQFF

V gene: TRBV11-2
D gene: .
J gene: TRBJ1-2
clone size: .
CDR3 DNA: TGTGCCAGCAGCCCCAATCCAACAGGAGACTATGGCTACACCTTC
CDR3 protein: CASSPNPTGDYGYTF

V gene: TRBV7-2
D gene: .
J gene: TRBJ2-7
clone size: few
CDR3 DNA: TGTGCCAGCAGCTTTGTGCGGTCGGGCGAGCAGTACTTC
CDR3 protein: CASSFVRSGEQYF

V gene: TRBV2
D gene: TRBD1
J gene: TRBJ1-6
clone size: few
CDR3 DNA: TGTGCCAGCAAGAGGGACAGCAATAATTCACCCCTCCACTTT
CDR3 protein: CASKRDSNNSPLHF

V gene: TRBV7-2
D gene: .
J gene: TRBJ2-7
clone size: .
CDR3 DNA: TGTGCCAGCACCTCTCAATCCGGGACGTCCTACAATGAGCAGTACTTC
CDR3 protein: CASTSQSGTSYNEQYF

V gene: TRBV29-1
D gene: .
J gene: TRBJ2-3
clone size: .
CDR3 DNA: TGCAGCGTTGAAACGCTCGGTCCCACAGATACGCAGTATTTT
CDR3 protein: CSVETLGPTDTQYF

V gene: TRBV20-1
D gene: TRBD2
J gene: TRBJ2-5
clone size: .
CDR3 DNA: TGCAGTGCTAGAAACATAGCGGGGGGTTTAGAGACCCAGTACTTC
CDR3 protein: CSARNIAGGLETQYF

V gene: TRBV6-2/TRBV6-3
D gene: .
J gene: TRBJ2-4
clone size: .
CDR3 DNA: TGTGCCAGCAACCCAACTATAGCCAAAAACATTCAGTACTTC
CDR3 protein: CASNPTIAKNIQYF

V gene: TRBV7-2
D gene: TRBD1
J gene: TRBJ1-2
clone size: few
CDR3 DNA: TGTGCCAGCAGCCAGACGCCAGGGGGGCACTACACCTTC
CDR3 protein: CASSQTPGGHYTF

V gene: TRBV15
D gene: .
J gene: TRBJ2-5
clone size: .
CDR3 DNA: TGTGCCACCAGCAGAGTCGGGACAACGGAGACCCAGTACTTC
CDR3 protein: CATSRVGTTETQYF

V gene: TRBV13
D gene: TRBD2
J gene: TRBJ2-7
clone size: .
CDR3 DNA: TGTGCCAGCAGCTTAAAGCTAGCGGGAACCTACGAGCAGTACTTC
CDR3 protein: CASSLKLAGTYEQYF

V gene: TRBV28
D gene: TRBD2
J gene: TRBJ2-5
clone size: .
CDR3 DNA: TGTGCCAGCAGTTACCTACGGGGGGAAGAGACCCAGTACTTC
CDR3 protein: CASSYLRGEETQYF

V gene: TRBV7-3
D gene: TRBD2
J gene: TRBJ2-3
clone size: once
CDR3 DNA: TGTGCCAGCAGCTCAGGACTAGCGGGAGGGGGAGATACGCAGTATTTT
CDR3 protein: CASSSGLAGGGDTQYF

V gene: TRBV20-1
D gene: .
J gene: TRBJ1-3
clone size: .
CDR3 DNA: TGCAGTGCTAAACCGGGGGTCACTGGAAACACCATATATTTT
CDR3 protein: CSAKPGVTGNTIYF

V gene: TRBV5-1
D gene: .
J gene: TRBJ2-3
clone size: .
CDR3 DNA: TGCGCCAGCAGCTTCCCGAGGACCCCAGATACGCAGTATTTT
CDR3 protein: CASSFPRTPDTQYF

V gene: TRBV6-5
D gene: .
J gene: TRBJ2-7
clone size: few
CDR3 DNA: TGTGCCAGCAGACTACAGACAAATAGCTACGAGCAGTACTTC
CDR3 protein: CASRLQTNSYEQYF

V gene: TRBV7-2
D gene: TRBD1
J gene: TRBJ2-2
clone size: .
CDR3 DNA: TGTGCCAGCAGCCCAGGGGGCGATAACACCGGGGAGCTGTTTTTT
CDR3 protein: CASSPGGDNTGELFF

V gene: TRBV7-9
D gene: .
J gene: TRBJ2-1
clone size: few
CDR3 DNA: TGTGCCACTACTAGCCAGGGGGTCGATGAGCAGTTCTTC
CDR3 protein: CATTSQGVDEQFF

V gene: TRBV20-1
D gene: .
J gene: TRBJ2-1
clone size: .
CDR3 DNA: TGCAGCTCGACTCCCCTCCAGCGACTGGGGGATGAGCAGTTCTTC
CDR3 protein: CSSTPLQRLGDEQFF

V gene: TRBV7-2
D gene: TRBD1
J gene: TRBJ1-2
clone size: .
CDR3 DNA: TGTGCCAGCAGCCTACAGGGGGCGCTCCCTAACTATGGCTACACCTTC
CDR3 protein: CASSLQGALPNYGYTF

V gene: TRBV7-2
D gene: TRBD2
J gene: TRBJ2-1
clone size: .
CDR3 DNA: TGTGCCAGCAGCTTAGCGCGGGGGGGGTTATATGAGCAGTTCTTC
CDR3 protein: CASSLARGGLYEQFF

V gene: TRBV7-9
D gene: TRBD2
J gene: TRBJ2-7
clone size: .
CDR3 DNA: TGTGCCAGCAGCTTAAAGAGCGGGGGAAGATACGAGCAGTACTTC
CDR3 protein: CASSLKSGGRYEQYF

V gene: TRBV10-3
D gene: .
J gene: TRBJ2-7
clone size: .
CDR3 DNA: TGTGCCATCAGCCCTACGGGCGGCGGGAACGAGCAGTACTTC
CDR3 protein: CAISPTGGGNEQYF

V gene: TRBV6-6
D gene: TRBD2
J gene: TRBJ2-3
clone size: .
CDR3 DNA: TGTGCCAGCACGGGGGGGGAAGGCACAGATACGCAGTATTTT
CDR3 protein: CASTGGEGTDTQYF

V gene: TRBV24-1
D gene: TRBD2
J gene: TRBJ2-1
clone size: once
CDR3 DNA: TGTGCCACCAGTAGAAGCGGGGGGACTTACAATGAGCAGTTCTTC
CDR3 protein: CATSRSGGTYNEQFF

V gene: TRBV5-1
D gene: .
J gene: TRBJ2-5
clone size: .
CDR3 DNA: TGCGCCAGCAGCTGGGAACCCCCCCCTGCGGAGACCCAGTACTTC
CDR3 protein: CASSWEPPPAETQYF

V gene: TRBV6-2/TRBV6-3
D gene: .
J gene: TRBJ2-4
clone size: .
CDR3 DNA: TGTGCCACCGAAACCCCTCCCTCTGTGCAGTACTTC
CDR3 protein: CATETPPSVQYF